Listed below are T cell receptor beta chains from one sample, sequenced in a study of graft-versus-host responses after intestinal transplantation. Their antigens remain unidentified. Sequenced by immunoSEQ multiplex PCR; TCRdb stores in-frame clones only, minus some. Of over 120,000 clones listed, 80% to 95% were seen once; the top ten hold about 0.18%. The starting material was unstimulated CD4+ T cells sorted from spleen or lymph node cells, obtained before intestinal transplant. Receptors were obtained from a human donor who received an intestinal transplant. CDR3s include the opening cysteine and the closing phenylalanine or tryptophan. The D gene is left open where the match is weak. Clone size, where shown, is once, few, many, or a class for clones that have expanded.

clone size: .; D gene: .; V gene: TRBV5-8; J gene: TRBJ2-1; CDR3 DNA: TGTGCCAGCACCCGGTCTAGGGGGAGCTTCAATGAGCAGTTCTTC; CDR3 protein: CASTRSRGSFNEQFF
clone size: .; D gene: .; V gene: TRBV6-1; J gene: TRBJ1-3; CDR3 DNA: TGTGCCAGCAGTGAAGTCTCTGTCGGCTCTGGAAACACCATATATTTT; CDR3 protein: CASSEVSVGSGNTIYF
clone size: .; D gene: .; V gene: TRBV12-2; J gene: TRBJ2-1; CDR3 DNA: TGTGCAAGTCGCTTACCAGAACTAGCGGACCAATACAATGAGCAGTTCTTC; CDR3 protein: CASRLPELADQYNEQFF
clone size: .; D gene: TRBD1; V gene: TRBV2; J gene: TRBJ2-2; CDR3 DNA: TGTGCCAGCAGCCTCAGAAGGGGGCAGGGCACCGGGGAGCTGTTTTTT; CDR3 protein: CASSLRRGQGTGELFF
clone size: .; D gene: .; V gene: TRBV7-2; J gene: TRBJ1-4; CDR3 DNA: TGTGCCAGCAGCTTAGTCTCCTCAACTAATGAAAAACTGTTTTTT; CDR3 protein: CASSLVSSTNEKLFF
clone size: .; D gene: .; V gene: TRBV5-1; J gene: TRBJ2-1; CDR3 DNA: TGCGCCAGCAGCTCTTCGGGTTCCGAGGGGAATGAGCAGTTCTTC; CDR3 protein: CASSSSGSEGNEQFF
clone size: .; D gene: .; V gene: TRBV11-1; J gene: TRBJ2-5; CDR3 DNA: TGTGCCAGCAGCCGCTCTTGGAAAGAGACCCAGTACTTC; CDR3 protein: CASSRSWKETQYF
clone size: once; D gene: TRBD2; V gene: TRBV7-3; J gene: TRBJ2-7; CDR3 DNA: TGTGCCAGCATGGCGCGGGAGGGCTACGAGCAGTACTTC; CDR3 protein: CASMAREGYEQYF
clone size: .; D gene: .; V gene: TRBV28; J gene: TRBJ1-4; CDR3 DNA: TGTGCCAGCAGAACTGGTGGGAAAGGGGAAAAACTGTTTTTT; CDR3 protein: CASRTGGKGEKLFF
clone size: .; D gene: .; V gene: TRBV7-3; J gene: TRBJ2-1; CDR3 DNA: TGTGCCAGCAGCAAAGGGTGGGGCGCGGGTTCGGATGAGCAGTTCTTC; CDR3 protein: CASSKGWGAGSDEQFF
clone size: .; D gene: .; V gene: TRBV27; J gene: TRBJ1-2; CDR3 DNA: TGTGCCAGCAGTCAGTATGGCTACACCTTC; CDR3 protein: CASSQYGYTF
clone size: .; D gene: .; V gene: TRBV9; J gene: TRBJ1-3; CDR3 DNA: TGTGCCAGCAGCGTAATCGGGGTGGAAGGGAACACCATATATTTT; CDR3 protein: CASSVIGVEGNTIYF
clone size: once; D gene: .; V gene: TRBV18; J gene: TRBJ2-7; CDR3 DNA: TGTGCCAGCTCACCGACACCGAACTACGAGCAGTACTTC; CDR3 protein: CASSPTPNYEQYF
clone size: .; D gene: .; V gene: TRBV28; J gene: TRBJ1-5; CDR3 DNA: TGTGCCAGCAGTTCTCCAGATTATCAGCCCCAGCATTTT; CDR3 protein: CASSSPDYQPQHF
clone size: .; D gene: .; V gene: TRBV28; J gene: TRBJ1-2; CDR3 DNA: TGTGCCAGCAGTTCCCCCACGGGGGGCTACACCTTC; CDR3 protein: CASSSPTGGYTF